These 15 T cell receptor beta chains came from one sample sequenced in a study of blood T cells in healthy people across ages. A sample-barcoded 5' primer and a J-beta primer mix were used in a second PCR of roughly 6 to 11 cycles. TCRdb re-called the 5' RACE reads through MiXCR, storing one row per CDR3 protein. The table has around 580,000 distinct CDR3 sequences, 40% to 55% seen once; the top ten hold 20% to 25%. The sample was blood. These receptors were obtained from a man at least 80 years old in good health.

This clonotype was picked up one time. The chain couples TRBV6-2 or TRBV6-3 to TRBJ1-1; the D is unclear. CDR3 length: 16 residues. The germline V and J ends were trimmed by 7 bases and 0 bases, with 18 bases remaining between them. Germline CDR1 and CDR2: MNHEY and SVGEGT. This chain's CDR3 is CASTVMMTSMNTEAFF. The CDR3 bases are TGTGCCAGCACAGTTATGATGACCTCCATGAACACTGAAGCTTTCTTT.

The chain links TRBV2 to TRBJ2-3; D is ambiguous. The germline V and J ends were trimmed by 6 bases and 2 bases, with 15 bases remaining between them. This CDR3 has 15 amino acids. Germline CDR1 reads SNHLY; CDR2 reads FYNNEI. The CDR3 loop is CASRLLRTTTDTQYF. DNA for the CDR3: TGTGCCAGCAGGCTACTAAGAACCACCACAGATACGCAGTATTTT.

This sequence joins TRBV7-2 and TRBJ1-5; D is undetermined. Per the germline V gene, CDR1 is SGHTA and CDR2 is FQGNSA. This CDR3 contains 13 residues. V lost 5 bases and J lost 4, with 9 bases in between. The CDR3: CASSQNGNQPQHF. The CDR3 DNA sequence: TGTGCCAGCAGCCAAAACGGGAATCAGCCCCAGCATTTT.

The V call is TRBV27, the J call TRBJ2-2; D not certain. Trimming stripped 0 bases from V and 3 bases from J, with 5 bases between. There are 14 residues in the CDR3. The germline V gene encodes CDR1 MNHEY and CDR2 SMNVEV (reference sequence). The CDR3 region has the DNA TGTGCCAGCAGTTTATCAGGGTACACCGGGGAGCTGTTTTTT. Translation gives CASSLSGYTGELFF.

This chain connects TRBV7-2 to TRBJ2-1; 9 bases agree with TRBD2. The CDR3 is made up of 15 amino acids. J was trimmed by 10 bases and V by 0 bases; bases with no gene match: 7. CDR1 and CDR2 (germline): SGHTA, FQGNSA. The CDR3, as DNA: TGTGCCAGCAGCTTAGCTAGCGGGAGATCTCAGGAGCAGTTCTTC. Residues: CASSLASGRSQEQFF.

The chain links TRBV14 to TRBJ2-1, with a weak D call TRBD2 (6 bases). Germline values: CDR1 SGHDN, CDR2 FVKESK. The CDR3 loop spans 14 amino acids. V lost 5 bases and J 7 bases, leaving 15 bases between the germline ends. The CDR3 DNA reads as TGTGCCAGCAGCAAGAGAACTAGCACGAATGAGCAGTTCTTC. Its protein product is CASSKRTSTNEQFF.

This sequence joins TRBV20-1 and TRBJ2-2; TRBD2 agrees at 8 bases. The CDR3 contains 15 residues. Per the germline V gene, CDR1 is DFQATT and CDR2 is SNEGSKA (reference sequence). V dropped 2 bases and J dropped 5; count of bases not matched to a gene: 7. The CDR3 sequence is CSARRGGPSTGELFF. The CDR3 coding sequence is TGCAGTGCTAGACGGGGGGGCCCGTCTACCGGGGAGCTGTTTTTT.

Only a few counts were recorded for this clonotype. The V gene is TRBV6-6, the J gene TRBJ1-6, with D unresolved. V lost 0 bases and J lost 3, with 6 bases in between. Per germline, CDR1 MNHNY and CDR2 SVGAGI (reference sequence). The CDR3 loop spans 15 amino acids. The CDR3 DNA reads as TGTGCCAGCAGTTACTCGGGCCTCTATAATTCACCCCTCCACTTT. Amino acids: CASSYSGLYNSPLHF.

The CDR3 nucleotides are TGTGCCAGCAGCTGGGACAGGGTTGAGACCCAGTACTTC. Residues: CASSWDRVETQYF. This chain uses TRBV11-2 with TRBJ2-5; 9 bases are shared with TRBD1. V gave up 4 bases and J gave up 5 bases; unmatched junction bases: 2. This CDR3 has 13 amino acids. Germline V gene sequence: CDR1 SGHAT, CDR2 FQNNGV.

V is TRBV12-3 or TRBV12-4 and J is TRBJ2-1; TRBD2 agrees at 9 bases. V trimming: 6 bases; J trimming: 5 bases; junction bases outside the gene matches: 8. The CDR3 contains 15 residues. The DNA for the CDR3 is TGTGCCAGCAGATCACCGGGACTAGCACACAATGAGCAGTTCTTC. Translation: CASRSPGLAHNEQFF.

CDR3: CASSPGQLVNEQFF. The CDR3 DNA reads as TGTGCCAGCAGCCCGGGACAGTTAGTGAATGAGCAGTTCTTC. This chain uses TRBV9 with TRBJ2-1; TRBD1 agrees at 7 bases. V lost 4 bases and J lost 7; bases outside the gene matches: 8. Germline V CDR1 and CDR2: SGDLS, YYNGEE. The CDR3 has 14 amino acids.

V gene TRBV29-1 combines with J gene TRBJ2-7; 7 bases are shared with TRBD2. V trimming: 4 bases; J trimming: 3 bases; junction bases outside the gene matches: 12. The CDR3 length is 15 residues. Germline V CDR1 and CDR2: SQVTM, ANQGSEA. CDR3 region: CSVVELRENRYEQYF. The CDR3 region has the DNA TGCAGCGTTGTCGAATTGCGGGAGAATCGCTACGAGCAGTACTTC.

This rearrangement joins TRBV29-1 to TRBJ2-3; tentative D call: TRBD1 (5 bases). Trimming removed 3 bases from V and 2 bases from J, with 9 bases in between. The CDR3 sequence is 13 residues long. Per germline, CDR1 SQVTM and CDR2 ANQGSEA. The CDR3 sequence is CSVEGRVTDTQYF. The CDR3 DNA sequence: TGCAGCGTTGAGGGCAGGGTCACAGATACGCAGTATTTT.

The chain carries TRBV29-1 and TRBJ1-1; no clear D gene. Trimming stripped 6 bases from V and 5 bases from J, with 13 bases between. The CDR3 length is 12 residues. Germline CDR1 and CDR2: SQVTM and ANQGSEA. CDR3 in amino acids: CSVRVLGTEAFF. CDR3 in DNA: TGCAGCGTCCGGGTCCTGGGGACTGAAGCTTTCTTT. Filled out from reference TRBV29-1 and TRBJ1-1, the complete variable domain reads SAVISQKPSRDICQRGTSLTIQCQVDSQVTMMFWYRQQPGQSLTLIATANQGSEATYESGFVIDKFPISRPNLTFSTLTVSNMSPEDSSIYLCSVRVLGTEAFFGQGTRLTVV.

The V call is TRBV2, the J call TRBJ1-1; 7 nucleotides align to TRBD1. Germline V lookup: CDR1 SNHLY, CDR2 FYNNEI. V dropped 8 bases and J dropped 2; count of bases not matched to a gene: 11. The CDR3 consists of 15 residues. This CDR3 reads CASGAGGTVNTEAFF. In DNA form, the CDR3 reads TGTGCCAGCGGAGCGGGCGGGACAGTCAACACTGAAGCTTTCTTT.